The 24 T cell receptor beta chains listed next were all sequenced from one sample in a study of blood T cell repertoires in COVID-19. Sequencing was performed with immunoSEQ multiplex PCR; in TCRdb, only in-frame clones are kept and a portion is missing. The sample contains about 360,000 clones, around 88% of which appear only once. Sequenced input: peripheral blood. The receptors were sampled from a woman in her sixties or seventies with COVID-19, enrolled during active disease.

The gene calls are TRBV6-2 or TRBV6-3 and TRBJ2-7; 7 bases agree with TRBD1. This CDR3 region has 13 residues. The germline V gene has CDR1 MNHEY and CDR2 SVGEGT. The V gene end was trimmed by 6 bases and the J gene end by 7 bases; junction bases not matched to a gene: 9. The DNA of the CDR3 is TGTGCCAGCAGCCCGAGGGGGCATAAGGAGCAGTACTTC. This translates into CASSPRGHKEQYF.

This chain connects TRBV3-1 (or the pseudogene TRBV3-2) to TRBJ1-4, with D possibly matching TRBD1 (5 bases). Trimming took 2 bases from V and 0 from J, leaving 16 bases between them. This CDR3 contains 18 residues. Germline-derived CDR1 and CDR2 are LGHDT and YNNKEL (reference sequence). The CDR3 region has the DNA TGTGCCAGCAGCCAAATTCTAGACAGCGTCACAACTAATGAAAAACTGTTTTTT. As protein: CASSQILDSVTTNEKLFF.

V is TRBV5-6 and J is TRBJ1-1; 7 bases map to TRBD1. CDR1 is SGHDT and CDR2 is YYEEEE in the germline V gene. The V segment lost 4 bases and the J segment 2 bases; nucleotides outside the gene matches: 2. The CDR3 covers 13 residues. Written as DNA, the CDR3 is TGTGCCAGCAGCCGGACAGGAAACACTGAAGCTTTCTTT. Its protein is CASSRTGNTEAFF.

The chain is built from TRBV7-9 and TRBJ1-1; D remains ambiguous. V gave up 3 bases and J gave up 3 bases, with 17 bases separating them. This CDR3 has 16 amino acids. Germline lookup yields CDR1 SEHNR and CDR2 FQNEAQ (reference sequence). DNA for the CDR3: TGTGCCAGCAGCTTCCCCAGTTCGCGAGAGGACACTGAAGCTTTCTTT. Translated: CASSFPSSREDTEAFF.

This rearrangement joins TRBV19 to TRBJ2-1; 10 positions match TRBD2. The germline V gene has CDR1 LNHDA and CDR2 SQIVND (reference sequence). V gave up 6 bases and J gave up 5 bases; unmatched junction bases: 4. The length of the CDR3 is 14 residues. For the CDR3, the DNA is TGTGCCAGTAGGGAGCGGGGGGGCGACAATGAGCAGTTCTTC. Protein product: CASRERGGDNEQFF.

For the CDR3, the DNA is TGTGCCTGGGGGGGAGACAGGGACTATGGCTACACCTTC. Translating gives CAWGGDRDYGYTF. The chain carries TRBV30 and TRBJ1-2; 7 nucleotides align to TRBD1. This CDR3 has 13 residues. V lost 5 bases to trimming and J lost 3 bases; unmatched junction nucleotides: 6. Germline CDR1 is GTSNPN and CDR2 is SVGIG (reference sequence).

This clone has only a few counts. The V and J genes are TRBV13 and TRBJ1-1; tentatively, D is TRBD1 (6 bases). This CDR3 region has 15 residues. The V gene lost 5 bases and the J gene lost 1 base, with 14 bases spanning the gap. Per the germline V gene, CDR1 is PRHDT and CDR2 is FYEKMQ (reference sequence). The CDR3 spells CASSLKVGANTEAFF. The CDR3 DNA is TGTGCCAGCAGCCTTAAGGTGGGGGCGAACACTGAAGCTTTCTTT.

The J gene is TRBJ2-3, the V gene TRBV29-1; 10 bases line up with TRBD2. The trim removed 5 bases at V and 3 bases at J, leaving 5 bases unmatched. CDR3 length equals 14 residues. Germline V gives CDR1 SQVTM, CDR2 ANQGSEA. The CDR3: CSVSTSGETDTQYF. As DNA, the CDR3 is TGCAGCGTTAGCACTAGCGGGGAGACAGATACGCAGTATTTT.

The gene calls are TRBV6-5 and TRBJ1-1, with TRBD1 matching 7 bases. With 7 bases clipped from V and 5 bases from J, the junction kept 13 bases outside the gene matches. This CDR3 is 15 amino acids long. Germline V gene lookup returns CDR1 MNHEY and CDR2 SVGAGI. Here the CDR3 reads CASIWRQGVRTEAFF. CDR3 coding DNA: TGTGCCAGCATTTGGAGGCAGGGGGTAAGGACTGAAGCTTTCTTT.

This clone was counted a single time. The CDR3 DNA reads TGTGCCAGTACCTCCGGAGGTTGGGGGAACACTGAAGCTTTCTTT. Residues: CASTSGGWGNTEAFF. The chain recombines TRBV19 with TRBJ1-1; the D is unclear. CDR1 LNHDA and CDR2 SQIVND come from the germline V gene (reference sequence). V was clipped by 7 bases and J by 1 base, with 16 bases between them. The CDR3 is 15 residues long. The whole variable domain, filled in from reference TRBV19 and TRBJ1-1, reads DGGITQSPKYLFRKEGQNVTLSCEQNLNHDAMYWYRQDPGQGLRLIYYSQIVNDFQKGDIAEGYSVSREKKESFPLTVTSAQKNPTAFYLCASTSGGWGNTEAFFGQGTRLTVV.

The chain uses TRBV7-3 and TRBJ2-1, with 11 bases aligning to TRBD2. The CDR3 runs 18 residues. Unmatched junction bases numbered 16, after V lost 5 bases and J lost 7 bases. Looked up from germline, CDR1 is SGHTA and CDR2 is FQGTGA. The CDR3 spells CASSRSPVRLAGINEQFF. Here the CDR3 DNA reads TGTGCCAGCAGCCGTAGTCCCGTCAGACTAGCGGGGATAAATGAGCAGTTCTTC.

The CDR3 region is CASSQSDRGYYQETQYF. In nucleotides, the CDR3 is TGTGCCAGCAGCCAGTCGGACAGGGGATACTACCAAGAGACCCAGTACTTC. V gene TRBV14 combines with J gene TRBJ2-5; TRBD1 aligns across 9 bases. The CDR3 extends over 17 amino acids. CDR1 is SGHDN and CDR2 is FVKESK in the germline V gene. The V segment lost 3 bases and the J segment 0 bases; nucleotides outside the gene matches: 8.

The chain couples TRBV7-3 to TRBJ1-2; 8 nucleotides agree with TRBD1. Per the germline V gene, CDR1 is SGHTA and CDR2 is FQGTGA. The CDR3 runs to 16 residues. V lost 5 bases, J lost 6 bases, and 14 bases stayed unmatched. The DNA for the CDR3 is TGTGCCAGCAGCCCGTCACCTGGCAGGGGGCGAGATGGCTACACCTTC. It is translated as CASSPSPGRGRDGYTF.

The rearrangement joins TRBV3-1 (or the pseudogene TRBV3-2) to TRBJ1-5; D is perhaps TRBD1 (6 bases). Germline CDR1 reads LGHDT; CDR2 reads YNNKEL (reference sequence). CDR3 length: 15 residues. V lost 1 base to trimming and J lost 7 bases, with 14 bases between them. The CDR3: CASSQGGGSRQPQHF. The CDR3 DNA reads TGTGCCAGCAGCCAAGGCGGGGGCTCAAGGCAGCCCCAGCATTTT.

The CDR3 here is CASNPLSTDTQYF. CDR3 sequence (DNA): TGTGCCAGCAACCCACTTAGCACAGATACGCAGTATTTT. The V and J genes are TRBV9 and TRBJ2-3, with D hard to call. The CDR3 contains 13 residues. V gave up 6 bases and J gave up 0 bases, with 8 bases separating them. Germline-derived CDR1 and CDR2 are SGDLS and YYNGEE.

This rearrangement joins TRBV20-1 to TRBJ2-7, with TRBD2 identical over 12 bases. Germline V gene lookup returns CDR1 DFQATT and CDR2 SNEGSKA (reference sequence). V was pared by 3 bases and J by 5 bases, with 11 bases of the junction left unmatched. CDR3 length: 16 residues. The CDR3: CSASSLFSSGGDEQYF. The CDR3 nucleotides are TGCAGTGCTAGTTCGCTTTTTTCTAGCGGGGGGGACGAGCAGTACTTC.

The gene calls are TRBV7-9 and TRBJ2-3; D might be TRBD2 (6 bases). CDR1 and CDR2 (germline): SEHNR, FQNEAQ (reference sequence). CDR3 length: 15 amino acids. V lost 5 bases and J 1 base, leaving 13 bases between the germline ends. In nucleotides, the CDR3 is TGTGCCAGCAGCGCAACTAGCCGGGGCACAGATACGCAGTATTTT. Translation: CASSATSRGTDTQYF.

CDR3 in amino acids: CASSYRDSNYGYTF. The CDR3 region has the DNA TGTGCCAGCAGCTACAGAGATTCTAACTATGGCTACACCTTC. The chain employs TRBV7-8 and TRBJ1-2; D gene unclear. The CDR3 is 14 amino acids. CDR1 is SGHVS and CDR2 is FQNEAQ in the germline V gene. Between the trimmed V and J ends, which lost 4 bases and 0 bases, there was a span of 9 bases.

The CDR3 bases are TGTGCCAGCAGCTTAGAAGGGGCACAGCCCCAGCATTTT. Its translation is CASSLEGAQPQHF. This sequence joins TRBV7-9 and TRBJ1-5, with D possibly TRBD1 on 5 matching bases. This CDR3 has 13 residues. CDR1 SEHNR and CDR2 FQNEAQ come from the germline V gene (reference sequence). Between the trimmed V and J ends, which lost 1 base and 7 bases, there was a span of 8 bases.

The chain joins TRBV30 to TRBJ2-5; possibly TRBD1 for D (6 bases). In germline, CDR1 is GTSNPN, CDR2 SVGIG (reference sequence). Trimming removed 0 bases at V and 12 bases at J, with 11 bases between. This CDR3 is 11 amino acids long. DNA for the CDR3: TGTGCCTGGAGTGTCTCCACAGGGAAGTACTTC. Encoded protein: CAWSVSTGKYF.

The chain carries TRBV5-1 and TRBJ1-3; D might be TRBD1 (5 bases). This CDR3 has 15 amino acids. Germline-derived CDR1 and CDR2 are SGHRS and YFSETQ. V was cut by 4 bases and J by 0 bases, with 11 bases left in between. CDR3 sequence reads: CASSQGSVSGNTIYF. The CDR3 nucleotides are TGCGCCAGCAGCCAGGGAAGCGTCTCTGGAAACACCATATATTTT.

This clone was observed a single time. V is TRBV27 and J is TRBJ2-7; TRBD2 matches 10 bases. The length of the CDR3 is 15 residues. Trimming at V came to 0 bases and at J to 4 bases, leaving 3 bases not matched to a gene. Germline loops: CDR1 MNHEY, CDR2 SMNVEV (reference sequence). This chain's CDR3 is CASSLSAGGLYEQYF. CDR3 bases: TGTGCCAGCAGTTTATCAGCGGGGGGGCTGTACGAGCAGTACTTC.

J is TRBJ2-3 and V is TRBV7-6, with 8 positions matching TRBD2. Germline V gene sequence: CDR1 SGHVS, CDR2 FNYEAQ. Trimming at V came to 5 bases and at J to 4 bases, leaving 14 bases not matched to a gene. This CDR3 spans 17 amino acids. Written as DNA, the CDR3 is TGTGCCAGCAGCCTCCCCGCCGGGACTAGTCGAGCAGATACGCAGTATTTT. This sequence encodes CASSLPAGTSRADTQYF. Filled out from reference TRBV7-6 and TRBJ2-3, the complete variable domain reads GAGVSQSPRYKVTKRGQDVALRCDPISGHVSLYWYRQALGQGPEFLTYFNYEAQQDKSGLPNDRFSAERPEGSISTLTIQRTEQRDSAMYRCASSLPAGTSRADTQYFGPGTRLTVL.

The CDR3 sequence is CASSRDSPEAFF. For the CDR3, the DNA is TGTGCCAGCTCACGGGACAGTCCTGAAGCTTTCTTT. This chain connects TRBV18 to TRBJ1-1, with TRBD1 matching over 7 bases. CDR1 KGHSH and CDR2 LQKENI come from the germline V gene. Germline trimming cut 4 bases from V and 6 bases from J; bases unmatched to any gene: 2. CDR3 length: 12 amino acids.